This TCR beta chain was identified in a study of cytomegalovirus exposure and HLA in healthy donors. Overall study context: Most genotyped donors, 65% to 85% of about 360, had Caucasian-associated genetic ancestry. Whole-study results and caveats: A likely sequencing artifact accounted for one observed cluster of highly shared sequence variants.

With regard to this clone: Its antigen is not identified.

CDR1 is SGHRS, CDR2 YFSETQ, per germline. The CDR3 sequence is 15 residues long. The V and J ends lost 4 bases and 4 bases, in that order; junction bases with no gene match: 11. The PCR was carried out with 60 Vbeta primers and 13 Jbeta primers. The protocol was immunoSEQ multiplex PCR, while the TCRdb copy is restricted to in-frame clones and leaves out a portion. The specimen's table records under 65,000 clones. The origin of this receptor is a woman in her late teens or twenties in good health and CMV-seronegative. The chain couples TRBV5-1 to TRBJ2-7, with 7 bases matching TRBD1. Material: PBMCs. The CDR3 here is CASSRQGDEVYEQYF. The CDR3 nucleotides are TGCGCCAGCAGCCGGCAGGGGGACGAGGTATACGAGCAGTACTTC.